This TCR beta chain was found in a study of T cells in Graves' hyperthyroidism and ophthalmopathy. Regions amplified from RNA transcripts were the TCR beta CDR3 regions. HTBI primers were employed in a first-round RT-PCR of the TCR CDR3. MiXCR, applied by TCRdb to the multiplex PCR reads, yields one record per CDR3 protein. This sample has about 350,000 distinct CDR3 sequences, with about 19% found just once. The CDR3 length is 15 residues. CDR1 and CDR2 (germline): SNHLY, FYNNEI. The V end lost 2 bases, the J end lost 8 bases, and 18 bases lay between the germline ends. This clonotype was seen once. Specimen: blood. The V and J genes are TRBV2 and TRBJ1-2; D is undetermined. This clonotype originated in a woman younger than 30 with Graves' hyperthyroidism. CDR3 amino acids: CASSETFPGGIGYTF. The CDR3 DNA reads TGTGCCAGCAGTGAAACGTTCCCAGGAGGGATCGGCTACACCTTC.